A selection of T cell receptor beta chains follows, all from one sample in a study of cytomegalovirus exposure and HLA in healthy donors. Clones were read by immunoSEQ multiplex PCR, and TCRdb kept only the in-frame ones, dropping some. The data hold roughly 200,000 clones, with 80% to 85% observed a single time. Sequencing was carried out using PBMCs. The receptors were gathered from a woman aged 25 to 39 in good health and CMV-seronegative. The conserved cysteine and the conserved F or W are not part of the CDR3 here.

v_call: TRBV19; j_call: TRBJ1-3; cdr3_aa: ASSIAGRLGNTIY
v_call: TRBV18; j_call: TRBJ1-2; cdr3_aa: ASSPRGAGAGYT
v_call: TRBV19; j_call: TRBJ2-7; cdr3_aa: ASSRLAGGYEQY
v_call: TRBV9; j_call: TRBJ2-7; cdr3_aa: ASSDPSSGGAYEQY
v_call: TRBV4-1; j_call: TRBJ2-5; cdr3_aa: ASSQDPNQETQY
v_call: TRBV29-1; j_call: TRBJ1-2; cdr3_aa: SVVPGRYGYT
v_call: TRBV18; j_call: TRBJ1-4; cdr3_aa: ASSSFPTGSNEKLF
v_call: TRBV14; j_call: TRBJ2-5; cdr3_aa: ASSHTSGQETQY
v_call: TRBV19; j_call: TRBJ1-4; cdr3_aa: ASSTPPGRGEKLF
v_call: TRBV9; j_call: TRBJ1-2; cdr3_aa: ASSVEVGQVGYT
v_call: TRBV6-4; j_call: TRBJ2-6; cdr3_aa: ASRPGGSGANVLT
v_call: TRBV4-1; j_call: TRBJ2-7; cdr3_aa: ASSLDRAKNYEQY
v_call: TRBV5-1; j_call: TRBJ2-7; cdr3_aa: ASSLQDRSYEQY
v_call: TRBV29-1; j_call: TRBJ1-2; cdr3_aa: SLGTDYGYT
v_call: TRBV5-4; j_call: TRBJ2-5; cdr3_aa: ASSYGGGTQY
v_call: TRBV6-1; j_call: TRBJ2-2; cdr3_aa: ASSRRQSNTGELF
v_call: TRBV4-1; j_call: TRBJ1-2; cdr3_aa: ASSQDAGGGYGYT
v_call: TRBV4-1; j_call: TRBJ2-2; cdr3_aa: ASSQGFGSSGSTGELF
v_call: TRBV23-1; j_call: TRBJ2-7; cdr3_aa: ASSQKFLAVTNEQY
v_call: TRBV19; j_call: TRBJ2-5; cdr3_aa: ASSQGQLKETQY
v_call: TRBV11-2; j_call: TRBJ1-1; cdr3_aa: ASSLARTGVFEAF
v_call: TRBV18; j_call: TRBJ1-2; cdr3_aa: ASGIGGGRGGYT
v_call: TRBV25-1; j_call: TRBJ2-2; cdr3_aa: ASSPGTSGTNTGELF
v_call: TRBV28; j_call: TRBJ2-7; cdr3_aa: ASTPDRNYEQY
v_call: TRBV2; j_call: TRBJ2-1; cdr3_aa: ASNLQGGYNEQF
v_call: TRBV6-5; j_call: TRBJ1-6; cdr3_aa: ASTAEYNSPLH
v_call: TRBV4-2; j_call: TRBJ2-1; cdr3_aa: ASSLLAGGSGEQF
v_call: TRBV6-6; j_call: TRBJ1-2; cdr3_aa: ASSYFPTDGYT
v_call: TRBV5-1; j_call: TRBJ2-7; cdr3_aa: ASSSQTPGQGKGY
v_call: TRBV28; j_call: TRBJ2-5; cdr3_aa: ASSPGSPGETQY
v_call: TRBV18; j_call: TRBJ2-6; cdr3_aa: ASSTDRGSRVLT
v_call: TRBV9; j_call: TRBJ1-5; cdr3_aa: ASSVVPGDNQPQH
v_call: TRBV2; j_call: TRBJ1-5; cdr3_aa: ASSVIQGASNQPQH
v_call: TRBV5-1; j_call: TRBJ2-6; cdr3_aa: ASSTMEGTGANVLT
v_call: TRBV28; j_call: TRBJ1-1; cdr3_aa: ASSLYRGANTEAF